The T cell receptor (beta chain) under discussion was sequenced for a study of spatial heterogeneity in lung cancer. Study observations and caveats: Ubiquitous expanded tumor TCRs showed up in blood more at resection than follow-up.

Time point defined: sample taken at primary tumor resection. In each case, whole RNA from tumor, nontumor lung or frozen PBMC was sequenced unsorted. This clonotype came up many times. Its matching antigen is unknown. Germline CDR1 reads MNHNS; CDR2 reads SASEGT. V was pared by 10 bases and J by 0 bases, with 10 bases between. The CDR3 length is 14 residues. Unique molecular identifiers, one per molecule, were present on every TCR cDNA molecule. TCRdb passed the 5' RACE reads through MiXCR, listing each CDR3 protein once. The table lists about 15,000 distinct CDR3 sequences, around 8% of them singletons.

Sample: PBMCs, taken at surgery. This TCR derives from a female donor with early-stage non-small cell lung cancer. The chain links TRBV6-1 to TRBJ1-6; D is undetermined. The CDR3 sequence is CAIAKSSYNSPLHF. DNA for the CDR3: TGTGCCATCGCGAAGAGCTCCTATAATTCACCCCTCCACTTT.